This T cell receptor beta chain is from a study of T cell changes during pregnancy in multiple sclerosis. Trimming removed 5 bases at V and 0 bases at J, with 7 bases between. The CDR3 loop spans 13 amino acids. The germline V gene has CDR1 MDHEN and CDR2 SYDVKM. This table comes from immunoSEQ multiplex PCR, and its TCRdb copy is limited to in-frame clones, with some not included. The sample lists tens of thousands of clones; around 92% were seen once. This clone has only a few counts. The rearrangement links TRBV28 to TRBJ1-1; no clear D gene. This receptor was obtained from a female donor in good health, enrolled as a control in a pregnancy study. The material was peripheral blood, obtained in the second trimester of pregnancy. The CDR3 region has the DNA TGTGCCAGCAGTCGACTTATGAACACTGAAGCTTTCTTT. This translates into CASSRLMNTEAFF.